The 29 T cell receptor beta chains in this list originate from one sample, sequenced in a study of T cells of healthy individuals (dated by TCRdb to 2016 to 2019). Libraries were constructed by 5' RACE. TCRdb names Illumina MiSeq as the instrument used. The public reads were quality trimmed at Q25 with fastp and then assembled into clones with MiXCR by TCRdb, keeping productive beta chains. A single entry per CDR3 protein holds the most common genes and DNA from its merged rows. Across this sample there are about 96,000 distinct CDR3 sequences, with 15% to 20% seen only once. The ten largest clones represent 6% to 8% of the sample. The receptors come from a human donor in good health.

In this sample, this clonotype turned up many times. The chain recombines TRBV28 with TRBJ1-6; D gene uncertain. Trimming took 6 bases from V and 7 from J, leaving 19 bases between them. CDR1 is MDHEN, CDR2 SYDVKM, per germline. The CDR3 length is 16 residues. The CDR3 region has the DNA TGTGCCAGCAGCCTCCTTCGGACCGGTTGGAATTCACCCCTCCACTTT. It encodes CASSLLRTGWNSPLHF.

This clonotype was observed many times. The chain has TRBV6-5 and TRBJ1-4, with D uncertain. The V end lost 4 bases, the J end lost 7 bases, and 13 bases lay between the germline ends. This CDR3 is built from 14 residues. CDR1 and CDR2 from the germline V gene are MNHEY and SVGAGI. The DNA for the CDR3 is TGTGCCAGCAGTTCTACCGTACGGACTGAAAAACTGTTTTTT. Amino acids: CASSSTVRTEKLFF.

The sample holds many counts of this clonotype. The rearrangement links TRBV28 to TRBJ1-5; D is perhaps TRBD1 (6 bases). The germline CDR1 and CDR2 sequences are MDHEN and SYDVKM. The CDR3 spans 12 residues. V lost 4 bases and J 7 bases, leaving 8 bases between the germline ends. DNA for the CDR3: TGTGCCAGCAGTTCGACAGGCCAGCCCCAGCATTTT. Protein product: CASSSTGQPQHF.

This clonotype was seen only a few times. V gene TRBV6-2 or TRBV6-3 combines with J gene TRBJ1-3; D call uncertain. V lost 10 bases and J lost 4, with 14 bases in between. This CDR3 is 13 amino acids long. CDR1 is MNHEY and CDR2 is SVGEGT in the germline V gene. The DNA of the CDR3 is TGTGCCACTTCGGAGATAGGCGGAAACACCATATATTTT. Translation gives CATSEIGGNTIYF.

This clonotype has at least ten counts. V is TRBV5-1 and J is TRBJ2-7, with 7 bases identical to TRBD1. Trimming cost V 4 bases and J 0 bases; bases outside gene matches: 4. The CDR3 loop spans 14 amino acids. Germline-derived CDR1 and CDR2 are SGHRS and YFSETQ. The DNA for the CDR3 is TGCGCCAGCAGCCCCGGGACAGCCTCCTACGAGCAGTACTTC. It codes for CASSPGTASYEQYF.

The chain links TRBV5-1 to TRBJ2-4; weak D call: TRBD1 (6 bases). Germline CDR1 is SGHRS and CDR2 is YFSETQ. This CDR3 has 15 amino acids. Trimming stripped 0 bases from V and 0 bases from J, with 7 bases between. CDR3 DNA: TGCGCCAGCAGCTTGGAACAGGGAGCCAAAAACATTCAGTACTTC. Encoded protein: CASSLEQGAKNIQYF. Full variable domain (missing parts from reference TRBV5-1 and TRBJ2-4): KAGVTQTPRYLIKTRGQQVTLSCSPISGHRSVSWYQQTPGQGLQFLFEYFSETQRNKGNFPGRFSGRQFSNSRSEMNVSTLELGDSALYLCASSLEQGAKNIQYFGAGTRLSVL.

The CDR3 DNA is TGTGCCAGCAGCCAAGATTGGACTACCGGGGGGGATGAGCAGTTCTTC. Translated, it gives CASSQDWTTGGDEQFF. V and J are TRBV4-2 and TRBJ2-1, with 8 bases lining up with TRBD2. The CDR3 has 16 residues. Germline CDR1 and CDR2: LGHNA and YNFKEQ. After removal of 0 bases from V and 8 bases from J, the junction contained 9 bases not matched to a gene.

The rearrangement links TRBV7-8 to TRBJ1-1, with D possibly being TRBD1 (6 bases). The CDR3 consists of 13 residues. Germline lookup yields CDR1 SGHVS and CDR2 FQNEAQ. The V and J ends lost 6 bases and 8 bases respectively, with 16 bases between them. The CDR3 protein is CASRDSYYPEAFF. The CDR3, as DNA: TGTGCCAGCAGGGACAGCTACTACCCCGAAGCTTTCTTT.

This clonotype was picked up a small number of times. The CDR3 sequence: CATGLGTDTQYF. The CDR3 DNA follows: TGTGCCACAGGGTTAGGAACAGATACGCAGTATTTT. The chain links TRBV12-3 or TRBV12-4 to TRBJ2-3, with D possibly being TRBD1 (5 bases). This CDR3 contains 12 residues. V was cut by 10 bases and J by 3 bases, with 11 bases left in between.

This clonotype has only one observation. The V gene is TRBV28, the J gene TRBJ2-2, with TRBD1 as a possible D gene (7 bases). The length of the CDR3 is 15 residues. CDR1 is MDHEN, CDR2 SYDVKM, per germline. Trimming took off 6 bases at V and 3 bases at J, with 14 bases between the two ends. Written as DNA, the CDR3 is TGTGCCAGCAGCGTACAGGGGAGGCACACCGGGGAGCTGTTTTTT. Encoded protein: CASSVQGRHTGELFF.

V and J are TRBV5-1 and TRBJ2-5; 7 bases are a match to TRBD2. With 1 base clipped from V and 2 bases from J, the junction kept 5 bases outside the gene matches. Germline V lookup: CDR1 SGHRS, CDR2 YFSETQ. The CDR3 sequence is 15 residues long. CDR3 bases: TGCGCCAGCAGCTTGTTTACCGGGGGGCAAGAGACCCAGTACTTC. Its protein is CASSLFTGGQETQYF.

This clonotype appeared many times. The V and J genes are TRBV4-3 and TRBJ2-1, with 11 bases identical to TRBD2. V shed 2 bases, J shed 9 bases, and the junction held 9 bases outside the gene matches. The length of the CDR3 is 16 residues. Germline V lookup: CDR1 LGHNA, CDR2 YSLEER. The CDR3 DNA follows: TGCGCCAGCAGCCAACGGTGGCTAGCGGGGGGCCTTGAGCAGTTCTTC. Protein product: CASSQRWLAGGLEQFF.

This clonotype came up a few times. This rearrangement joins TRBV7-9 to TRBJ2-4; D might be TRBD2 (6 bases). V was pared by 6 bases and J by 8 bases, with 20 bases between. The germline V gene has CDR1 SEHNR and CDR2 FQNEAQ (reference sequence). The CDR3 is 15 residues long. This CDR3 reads CASSLRRSGEDIQYF. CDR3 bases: TGTGCCAGCAGTTTAAGACGGTCTGGGGAGGACATTCAGTACTTC.

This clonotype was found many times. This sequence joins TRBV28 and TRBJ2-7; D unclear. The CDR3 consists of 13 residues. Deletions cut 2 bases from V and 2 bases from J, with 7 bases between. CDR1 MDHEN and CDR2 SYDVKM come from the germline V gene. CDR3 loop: CASSLGSAYEQYF. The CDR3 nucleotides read TGTGCCAGCAGTTTAGGTTCCGCCTACGAGCAGTACTTC.

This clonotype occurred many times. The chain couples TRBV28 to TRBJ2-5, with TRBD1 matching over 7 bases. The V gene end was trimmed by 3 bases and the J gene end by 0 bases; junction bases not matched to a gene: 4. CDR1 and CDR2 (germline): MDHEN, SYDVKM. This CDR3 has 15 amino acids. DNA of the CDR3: TGTGCCAGCAGTTTGGGGACAGCTTACCAAGAGACCCAGTACTTC. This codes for CASSLGTAYQETQYF.

Here the CDR3 DNA reads TGTGCCAGCATCGGACACAACTCCCAAGAGACCCAGTACTTC. This translates into CASIGHNSQETQYF. The V gene is TRBV7-9, the J gene TRBJ2-5; D may be TRBD1 (5 bases). Germline V gene data show CDR1 as SEHNR and CDR2 as FQNEAQ (reference sequence). The CDR3 runs to 14 residues. The V and J ends lost 7 bases and 1 base respectively, with 13 bases between them.

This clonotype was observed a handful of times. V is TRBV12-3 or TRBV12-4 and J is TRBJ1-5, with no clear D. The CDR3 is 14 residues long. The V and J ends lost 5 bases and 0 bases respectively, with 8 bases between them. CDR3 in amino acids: CASSRALSNQPQHF. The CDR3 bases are TGTGCCAGCAGTCGGGCCCTTAGCAATCAGCCCCAGCATTTT.

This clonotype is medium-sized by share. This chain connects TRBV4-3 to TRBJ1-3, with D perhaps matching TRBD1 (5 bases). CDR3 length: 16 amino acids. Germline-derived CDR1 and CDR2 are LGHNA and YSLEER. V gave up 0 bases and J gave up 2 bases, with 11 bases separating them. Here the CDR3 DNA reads TGCGCCAGCAGCCAAGATGCAGGGTCGGCTGGAAACACCATATATTTT. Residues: CASSQDAGSAGNTIYF.

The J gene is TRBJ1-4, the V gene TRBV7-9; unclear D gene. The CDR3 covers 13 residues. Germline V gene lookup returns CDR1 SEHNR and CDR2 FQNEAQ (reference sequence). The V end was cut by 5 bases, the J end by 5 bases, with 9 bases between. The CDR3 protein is CASSPRGNEKLFF. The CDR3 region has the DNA TGTGCCAGCAGCCCCCGTGGGAATGAAAAACTGTTTTTT.

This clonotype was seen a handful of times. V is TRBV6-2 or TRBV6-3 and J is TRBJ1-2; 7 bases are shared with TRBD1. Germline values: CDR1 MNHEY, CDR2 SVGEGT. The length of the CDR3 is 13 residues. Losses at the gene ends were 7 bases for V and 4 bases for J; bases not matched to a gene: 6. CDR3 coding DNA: TGTGCCAGCACCCCAGGGGGGGGCTATGGCTACACCTTC. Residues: CASTPGGGYGYTF.

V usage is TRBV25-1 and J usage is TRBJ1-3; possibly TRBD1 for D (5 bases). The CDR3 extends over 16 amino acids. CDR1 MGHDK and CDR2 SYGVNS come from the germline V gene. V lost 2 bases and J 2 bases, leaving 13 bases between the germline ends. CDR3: CASSELRRGAGNTIYF. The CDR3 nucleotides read TGTGCCAGCAGTGAACTCCGGAGAGGGGCTGGAAACACCATATATTTT.

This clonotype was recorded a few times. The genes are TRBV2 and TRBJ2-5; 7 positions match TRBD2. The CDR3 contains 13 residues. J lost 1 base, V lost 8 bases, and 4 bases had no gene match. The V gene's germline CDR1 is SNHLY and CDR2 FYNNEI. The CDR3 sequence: CASGGGAQETQYF. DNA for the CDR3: TGTGCCAGCGGGGGGGGAGCCCAAGAGACCCAGTACTTC.

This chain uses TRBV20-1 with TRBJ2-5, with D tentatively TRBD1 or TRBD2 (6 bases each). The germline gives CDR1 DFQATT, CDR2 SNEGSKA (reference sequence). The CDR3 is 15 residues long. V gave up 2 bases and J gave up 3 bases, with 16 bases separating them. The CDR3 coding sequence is TGCAGTGCTAGAAACGCGGGGACAACTAAAGAGACCCAGTACTTC. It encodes CSARNAGTTKETQYF.

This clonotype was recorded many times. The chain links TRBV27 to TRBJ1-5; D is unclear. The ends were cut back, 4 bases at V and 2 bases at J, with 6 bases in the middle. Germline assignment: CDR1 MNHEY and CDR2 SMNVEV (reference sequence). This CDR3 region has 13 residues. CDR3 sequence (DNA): TGTGCCAGCAGTTCCACAGGCAATCAGCCCCAGCATTTT. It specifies CASSSTGNQPQHF.

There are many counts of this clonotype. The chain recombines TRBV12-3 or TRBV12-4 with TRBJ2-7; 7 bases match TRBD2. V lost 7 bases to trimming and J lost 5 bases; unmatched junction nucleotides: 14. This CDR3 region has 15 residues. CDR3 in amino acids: CASKTSRGRVDEQYF. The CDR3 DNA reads TGTGCCAGCAAAACTAGCCGGGGGAGGGTTGACGAGCAGTACTTC.

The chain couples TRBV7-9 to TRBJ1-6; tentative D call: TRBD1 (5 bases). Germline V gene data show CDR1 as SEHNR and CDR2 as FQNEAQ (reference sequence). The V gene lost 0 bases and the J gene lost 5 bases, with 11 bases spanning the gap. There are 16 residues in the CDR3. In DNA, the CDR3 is TGTGCCAGCAGCTTAGCGGGGGGACGGGATAATTCACCCCTCCACTTT. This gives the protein CASSLAGGRDNSPLHF.

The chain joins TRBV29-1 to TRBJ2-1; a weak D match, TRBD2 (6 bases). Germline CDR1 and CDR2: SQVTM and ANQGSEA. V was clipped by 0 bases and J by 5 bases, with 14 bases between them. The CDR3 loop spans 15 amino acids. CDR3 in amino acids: CSVEDWGDPHNEQFF. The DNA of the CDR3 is TGCAGCGTTGAAGATTGGGGGGATCCCCACAATGAGCAGTTCTTC.

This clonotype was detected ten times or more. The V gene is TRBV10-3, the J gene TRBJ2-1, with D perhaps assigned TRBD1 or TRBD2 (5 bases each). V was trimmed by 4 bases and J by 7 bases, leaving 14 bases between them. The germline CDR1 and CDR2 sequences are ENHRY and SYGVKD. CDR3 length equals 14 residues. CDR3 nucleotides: TGTGCCATCAGTGGGCCTAGCTGGGGGAATGAGCAGTTCTTC. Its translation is CAISGPSWGNEQFF.

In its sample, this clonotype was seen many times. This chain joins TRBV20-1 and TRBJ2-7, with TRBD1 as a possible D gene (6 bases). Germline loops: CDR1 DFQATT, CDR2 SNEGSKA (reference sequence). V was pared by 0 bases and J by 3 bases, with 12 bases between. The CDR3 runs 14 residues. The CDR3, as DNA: TGCAGTGCTAGAGAATCCGGGACAAACTACGAGCAGTACTTC. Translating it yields CSARESGTNYEQYF.